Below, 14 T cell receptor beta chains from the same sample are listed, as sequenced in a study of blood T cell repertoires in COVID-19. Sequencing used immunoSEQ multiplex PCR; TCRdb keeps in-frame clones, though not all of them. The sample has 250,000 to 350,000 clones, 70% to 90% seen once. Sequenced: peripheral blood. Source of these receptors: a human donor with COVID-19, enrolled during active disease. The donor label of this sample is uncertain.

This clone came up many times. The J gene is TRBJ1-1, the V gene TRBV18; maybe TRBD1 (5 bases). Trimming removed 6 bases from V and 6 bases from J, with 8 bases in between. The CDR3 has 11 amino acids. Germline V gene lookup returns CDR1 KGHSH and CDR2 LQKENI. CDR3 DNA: TGTGCCAGCTCCTCGGGGGCTGAAGCTTTCTTT. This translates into CASSSGAEAFF.

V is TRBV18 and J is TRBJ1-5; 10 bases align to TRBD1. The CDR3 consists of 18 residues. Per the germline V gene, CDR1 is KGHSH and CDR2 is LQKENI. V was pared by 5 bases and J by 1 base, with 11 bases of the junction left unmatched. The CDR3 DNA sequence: TGTGCCAGCTCAACGACAGGGGGCATAGGGTTAAGCAATCAGCCCCAGCATTTT. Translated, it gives CASSTTGGIGLSNQPQHF.

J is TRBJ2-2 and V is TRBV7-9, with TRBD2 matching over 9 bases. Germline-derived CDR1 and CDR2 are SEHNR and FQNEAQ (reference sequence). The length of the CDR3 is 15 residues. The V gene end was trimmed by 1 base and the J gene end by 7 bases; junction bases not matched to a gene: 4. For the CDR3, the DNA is TGTGCCAGCAGCTTAGAAGTAGCGGGAGACGGGGAGCTGTTTTTT. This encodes CASSLEVAGDGELFF. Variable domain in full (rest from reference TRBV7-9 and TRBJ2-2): DTGVSQNPRHKITKRGQNVTFRCDPISEHNRLYWYRQTLGQGPEFLTYFQNEAQLEKSRLLSDRFSAERPKGSFSTLEIQRTEQGDSAMYLCASSLEVAGDGELFFGEGSRLTVL.

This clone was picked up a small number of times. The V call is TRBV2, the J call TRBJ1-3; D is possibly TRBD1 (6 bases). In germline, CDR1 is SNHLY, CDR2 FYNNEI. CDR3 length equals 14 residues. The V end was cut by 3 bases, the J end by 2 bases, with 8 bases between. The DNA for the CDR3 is TGTGCCAGCAGTGAGAACAGGGCTGGAAACACCATATATTTT. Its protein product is CASSENRAGNTIYF. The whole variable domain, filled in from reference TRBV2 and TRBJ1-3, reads EPEVTQTPSHQVTQMGQEVILRCVPISNHLYFYWYRQILGQKVEFLVSFYNNEISEKSEIFDDQFSVERPDGSNFTLKIRSTKLEDSAMYFCASSENRAGNTIYFGEGSWLTVV.

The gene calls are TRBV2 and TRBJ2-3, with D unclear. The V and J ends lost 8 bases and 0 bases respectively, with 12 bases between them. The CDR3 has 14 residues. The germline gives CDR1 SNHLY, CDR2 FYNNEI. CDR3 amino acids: CASRLRQSTDTQYF. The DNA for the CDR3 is TGTGCCAGCCGGCTGCGGCAAAGCACAGATACGCAGTATTTT.

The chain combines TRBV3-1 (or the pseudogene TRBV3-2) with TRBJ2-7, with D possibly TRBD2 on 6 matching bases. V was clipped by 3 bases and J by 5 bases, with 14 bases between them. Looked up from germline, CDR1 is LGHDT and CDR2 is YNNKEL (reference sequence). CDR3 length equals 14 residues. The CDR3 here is CASSHGSRRDEQYF. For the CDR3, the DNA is TGTGCCAGCAGCCATGGCTCTCGGAGGGACGAGCAGTACTTC.

The CDR3 loop reads CASRLDSNYGYTF. As DNA, the CDR3 is TGTGCCAGCAGGCTAGATAGTAACTATGGCTACACCTTC. This rearrangement joins TRBV6-5 to TRBJ1-2; D remains unclear. Trimming removed 6 bases from V and 1 base from J, with 9 bases in between. CDR3 size: 13 residues. The germline V gene encodes CDR1 MNHEY and CDR2 SVGAGI.

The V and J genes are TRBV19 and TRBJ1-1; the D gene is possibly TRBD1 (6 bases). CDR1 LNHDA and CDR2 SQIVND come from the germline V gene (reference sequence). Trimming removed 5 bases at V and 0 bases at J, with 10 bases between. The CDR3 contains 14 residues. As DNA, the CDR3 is TGTGCCAGTAGTCAGGGGACTATGAACACTGAAGCTTTCTTT. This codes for CASSQGTMNTEAFF. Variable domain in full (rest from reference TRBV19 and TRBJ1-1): DGGITQSPKYLFRKEGQNVTLSCEQNLNHDAMYWYRQDPGQGLRLIYYSQIVNDFQKGDIAEGYSVSREKKESFPLTVTSAQKNPTAFYLCASSQGTMNTEAFFGQGTRLTVV.

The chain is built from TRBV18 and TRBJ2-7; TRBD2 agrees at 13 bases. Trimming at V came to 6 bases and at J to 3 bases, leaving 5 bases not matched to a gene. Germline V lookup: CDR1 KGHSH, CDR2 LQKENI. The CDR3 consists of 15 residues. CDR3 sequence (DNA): TGTGCCAGCTCCCCAGGACTAGCGGGGGTCTACGAGCAGTACTTC. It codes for CASSPGLAGVYEQYF. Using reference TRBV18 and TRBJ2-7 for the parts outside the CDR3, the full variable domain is NAGVMQNPRHLVRRRGQEARLRCSPMKGHSHVYWYRQLPEEGLKFMVYLQKENIIDESGMPKERFSAEFPKEGPSILRIQQVVRGDSAAYFCASSPGLAGVYEQYFGPGTRLTVT.

CDR3 region: CSVDDRGLDTEAFF. DNA of the CDR3: TGCAGCGTAGACGACAGGGGGCTTGACACTGAAGCTTTCTTT. The rearrangement joins TRBV29-1 to TRBJ1-1, with TRBD1 matching over 10 bases. The CDR3 is 14 amino acids. Germline trimming cut 6 bases from V and 3 bases from J; bases unmatched to any gene: 7. CDR1 is SQVTM and CDR2 is ANQGSEA in the germline V gene. Based on the CDR3 plus reference TRBV29-1 and TRBJ1-1, the full variable domain is SAVISQKPSRDICQRGTSLTIQCQVDSQVTMMFWYRQQPGQSLTLIATANQGSEATYESGFVIDKFPISRPNLTFSTLTVSNMSPEDSSIYLCSVDDRGLDTEAFFGQGTRLTVV.

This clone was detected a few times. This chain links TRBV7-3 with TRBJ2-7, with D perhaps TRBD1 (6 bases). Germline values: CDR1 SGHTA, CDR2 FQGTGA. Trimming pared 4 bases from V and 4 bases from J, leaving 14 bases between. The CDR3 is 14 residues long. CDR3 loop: CASSSPERGYEQYF. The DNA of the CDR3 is TGTGCCAGCAGCTCCCCGGAAAGGGGGTACGAGCAGTACTTC. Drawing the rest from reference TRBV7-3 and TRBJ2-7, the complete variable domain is GAGVSQTPSNKVTEKGKYVELRCDPISGHTALYWYRQSLGQGPEFLIYFQGTGAADDSGLPNDRFFAVRPEGSVSTLKIQRTERGDSAVYLCASSSPERGYEQYFGPGTRLTVT.

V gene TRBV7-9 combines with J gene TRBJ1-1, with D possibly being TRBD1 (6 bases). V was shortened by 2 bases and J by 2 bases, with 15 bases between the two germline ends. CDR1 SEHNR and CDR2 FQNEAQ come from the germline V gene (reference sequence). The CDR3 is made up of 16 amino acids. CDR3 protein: CASSLFMGAGNTEAFF. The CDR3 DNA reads TGTGCCAGCAGCTTATTTATGGGGGCAGGAAACACTGAAGCTTTCTTT.

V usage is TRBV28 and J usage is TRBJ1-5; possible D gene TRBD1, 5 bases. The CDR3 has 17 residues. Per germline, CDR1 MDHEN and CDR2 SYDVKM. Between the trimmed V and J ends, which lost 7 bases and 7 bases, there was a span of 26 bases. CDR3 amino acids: CASILSTALKWGQPQHF. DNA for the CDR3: TGTGCCAGCATTTTGAGTACAGCGCTTAAATGGGGCCAGCCCCAGCATTTT.

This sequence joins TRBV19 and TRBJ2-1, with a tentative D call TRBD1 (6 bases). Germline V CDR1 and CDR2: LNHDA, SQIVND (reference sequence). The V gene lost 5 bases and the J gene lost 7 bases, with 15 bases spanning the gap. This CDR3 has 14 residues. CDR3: CASSSHVQGNEQFF. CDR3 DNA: TGTGCCAGTAGTTCACATGTCCAGGGGAATGAGCAGTTCTTC.